Sequencing of this TCR beta chain was carried out in a study of T cell responses to AZD1222 COVID-19 vaccine. Concerning this clone: Its antigen is currently unknown.

The germline CDR1 and CDR2 sequences are SGHDT and YYEEEE. This CDR3 is built from 16 residues. V lost 1 base and J 6 bases, leaving 16 bases between the germline ends. Points from the study as a whole: Just a handful of AZD1222 recipients were seropositive at baseline. The donor group comprised mostly white British people and more females; the analysis possibly underestimated clonal diversity. Researchers report vaccine-associated CD4 TCRs spanning spike, with dominance at 160-218 and 743-854.

Clones were sequenced by immunoSEQ multiplex PCR, and TCRdb holds only the in-frame ones, with some missing. The repertoire holds approximately 150,000 clones, with 75% to 95% as singletons. The sequence was collected from an adult in good health. V usage is TRBV5-6 and J usage is TRBJ2-2, with D hard to call. The material sequenced was peripheral blood, taken on day 0 of AZD1222 vaccination. CDR3 in DNA: TGTGCCAGCAGCTTGCTTCGCAGGTCGTACGCCGGGGAGCTGTTTTTT. Translation gives CASSLLRRSYAGELFF.